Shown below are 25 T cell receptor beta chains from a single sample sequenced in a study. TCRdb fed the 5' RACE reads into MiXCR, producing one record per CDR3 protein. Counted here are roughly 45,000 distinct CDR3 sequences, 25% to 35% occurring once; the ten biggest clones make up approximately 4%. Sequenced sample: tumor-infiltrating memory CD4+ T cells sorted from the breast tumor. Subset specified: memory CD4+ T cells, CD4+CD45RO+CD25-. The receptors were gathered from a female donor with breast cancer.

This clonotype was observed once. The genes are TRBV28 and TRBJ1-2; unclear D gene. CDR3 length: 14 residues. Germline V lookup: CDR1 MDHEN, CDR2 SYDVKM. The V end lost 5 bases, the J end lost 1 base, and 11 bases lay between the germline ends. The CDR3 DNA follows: TGTGCCAGCAGTCTTTCCGGGCTTAACTATGGCTACACCTTC. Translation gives CASSLSGLNYGYTF.

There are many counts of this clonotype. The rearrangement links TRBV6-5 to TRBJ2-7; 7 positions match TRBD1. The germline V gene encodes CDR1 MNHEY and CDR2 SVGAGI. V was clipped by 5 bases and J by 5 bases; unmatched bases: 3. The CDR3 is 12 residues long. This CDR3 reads CASSQGDDEQYF. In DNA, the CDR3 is TGTGCCAGCAGTCAGGGGGACGACGAGCAGTACTTC.

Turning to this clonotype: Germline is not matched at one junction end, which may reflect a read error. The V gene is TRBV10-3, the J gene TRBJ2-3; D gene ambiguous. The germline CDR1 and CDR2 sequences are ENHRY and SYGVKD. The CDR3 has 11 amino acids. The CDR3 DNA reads TGTGCCATCAGTCACACAGATACGCGGTATTTT. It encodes CAISHTDTRYF.

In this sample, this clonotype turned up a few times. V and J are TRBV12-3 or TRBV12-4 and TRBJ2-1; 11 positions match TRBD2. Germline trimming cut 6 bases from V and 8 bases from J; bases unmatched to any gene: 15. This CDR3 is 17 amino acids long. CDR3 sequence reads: CASRRGRVAGGPDEQFF. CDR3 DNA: TGTGCCAGCAGGCGGGGTCGAGTAGCGGGAGGGCCGGATGAGCAGTTCTTC.

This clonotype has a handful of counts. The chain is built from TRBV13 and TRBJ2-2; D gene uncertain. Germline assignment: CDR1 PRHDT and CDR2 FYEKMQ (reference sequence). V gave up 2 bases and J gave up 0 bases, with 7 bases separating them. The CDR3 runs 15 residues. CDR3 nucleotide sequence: TGTGCCAGCAGCTTAAAAGAGGCGAACACCGGGGAGCTGTTTTTT. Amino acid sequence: CASSLKEANTGELFF.

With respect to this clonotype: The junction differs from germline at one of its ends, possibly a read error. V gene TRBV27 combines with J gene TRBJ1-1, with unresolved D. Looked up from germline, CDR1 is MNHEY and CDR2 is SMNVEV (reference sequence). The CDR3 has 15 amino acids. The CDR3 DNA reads TGTGCCAGCAGATCTTACAGCTCCGAATACACTGAAGCTTCCTTT. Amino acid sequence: CASRSYSSEYTEASF.

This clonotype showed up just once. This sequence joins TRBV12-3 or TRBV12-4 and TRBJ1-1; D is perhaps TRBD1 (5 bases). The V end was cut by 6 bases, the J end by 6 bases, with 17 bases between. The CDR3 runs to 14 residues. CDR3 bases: TGTGCCAGCAGCTTATCAGGCAGGGCGTCTGAAGCTTTCTTT. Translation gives CASSLSGRASEAFF.

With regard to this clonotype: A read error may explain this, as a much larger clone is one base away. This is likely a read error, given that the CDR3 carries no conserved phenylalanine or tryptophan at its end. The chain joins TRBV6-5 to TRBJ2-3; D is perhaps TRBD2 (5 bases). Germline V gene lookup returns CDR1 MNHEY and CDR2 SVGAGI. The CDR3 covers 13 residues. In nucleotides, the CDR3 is TGTGCCATACGGGATTCACGCACATATACGCAGTATCTT. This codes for CAIRDSRTYTQYL.

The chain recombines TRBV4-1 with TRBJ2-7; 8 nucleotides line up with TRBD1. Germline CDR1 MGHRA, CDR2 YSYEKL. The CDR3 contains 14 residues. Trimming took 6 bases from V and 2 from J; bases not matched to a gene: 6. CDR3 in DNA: TGCGCCAGCAGTATGAGACAGGGGCCCTACGAGCAGTACTTC. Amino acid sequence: CASSMRQGPYEQYF.

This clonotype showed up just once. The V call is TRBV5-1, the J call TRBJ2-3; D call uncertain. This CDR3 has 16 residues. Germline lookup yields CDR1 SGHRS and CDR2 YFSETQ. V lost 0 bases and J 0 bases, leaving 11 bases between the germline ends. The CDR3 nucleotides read TGCGCCAGCAGCTTGGCTGGAGAAACTAGCACAGATACGCAGTATTTT. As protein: CASSLAGETSTDTQYF.

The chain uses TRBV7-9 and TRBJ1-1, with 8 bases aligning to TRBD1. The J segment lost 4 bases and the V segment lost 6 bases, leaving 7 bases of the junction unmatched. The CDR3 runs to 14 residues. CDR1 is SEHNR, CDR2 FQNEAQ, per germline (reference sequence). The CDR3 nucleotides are TGTGCCAGCAGTCAAGACAGGGGAGCCACTGAAGCTTTCTTT. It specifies CASSQDRGATEAFF.

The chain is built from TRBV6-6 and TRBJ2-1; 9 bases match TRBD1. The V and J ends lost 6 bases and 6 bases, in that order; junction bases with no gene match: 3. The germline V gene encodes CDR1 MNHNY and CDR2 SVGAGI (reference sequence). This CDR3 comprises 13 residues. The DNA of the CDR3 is TGTGCCAGCAGGGGGACAGGGAGCAATGAGCAGTTCTTC. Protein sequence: CASRGTGSNEQFF.

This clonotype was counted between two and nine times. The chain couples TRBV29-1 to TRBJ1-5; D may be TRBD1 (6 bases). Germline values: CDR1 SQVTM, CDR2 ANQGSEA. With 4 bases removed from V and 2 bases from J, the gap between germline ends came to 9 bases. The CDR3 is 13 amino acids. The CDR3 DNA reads TGCAGCGTTGGCAGGGGAGGCAATCAGCCCCAGCATTTT. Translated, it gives CSVGRGGNQPQHF.

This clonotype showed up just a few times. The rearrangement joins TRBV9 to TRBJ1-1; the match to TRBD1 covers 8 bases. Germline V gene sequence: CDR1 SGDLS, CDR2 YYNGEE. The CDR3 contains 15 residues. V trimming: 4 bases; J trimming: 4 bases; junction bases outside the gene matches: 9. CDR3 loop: CASSFLDRVGTEAFF. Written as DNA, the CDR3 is TGTGCCAGCAGCTTCCTGGACAGGGTGGGCACTGAAGCTTTCTTT.

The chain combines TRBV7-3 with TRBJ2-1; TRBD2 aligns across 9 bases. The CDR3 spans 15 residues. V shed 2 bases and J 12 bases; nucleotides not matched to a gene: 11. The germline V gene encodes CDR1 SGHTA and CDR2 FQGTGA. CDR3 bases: TGTGCCAGCAGCTTATCAGCGGGAGGTTTGGGTGGGCAGTTCTTC. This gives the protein CASSLSAGGLGGQFF. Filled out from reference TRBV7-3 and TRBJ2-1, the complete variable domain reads GAGVSQTPSNKVTEKGKYVELRCDPISGHTALYWYRQSLGQGPEFLIYFQGTGAADDSGLPNDRFFAVRPEGSVSTLKIQRTERGDSAVYLCASSLSAGGLGGQFFGPGTRLTVL.

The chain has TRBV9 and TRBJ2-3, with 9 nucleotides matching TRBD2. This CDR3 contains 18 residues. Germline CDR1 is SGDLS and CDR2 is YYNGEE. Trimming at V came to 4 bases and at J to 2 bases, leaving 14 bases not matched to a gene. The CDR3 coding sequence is TGTGCCAGCAGCCCCCGAAGGACCTTAGCGGGAGTCACAGATACGCAGTATTTT. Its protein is CASSPRRTLAGVTDTQYF.

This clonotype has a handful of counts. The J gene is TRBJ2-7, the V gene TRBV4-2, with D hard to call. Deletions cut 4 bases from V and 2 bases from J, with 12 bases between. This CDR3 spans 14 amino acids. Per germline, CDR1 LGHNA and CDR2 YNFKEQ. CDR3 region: CASSPRSPAYEQYF. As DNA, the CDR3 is TGTGCCAGCAGCCCACGGTCTCCAGCCTACGAGCAGTACTTC.

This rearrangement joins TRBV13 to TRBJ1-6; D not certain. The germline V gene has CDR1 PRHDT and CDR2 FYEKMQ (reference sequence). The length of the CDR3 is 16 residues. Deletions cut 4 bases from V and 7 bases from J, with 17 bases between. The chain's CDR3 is CASSSPGQEVNSPLHF. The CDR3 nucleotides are TGTGCCAGCAGCTCTCCTGGGCAGGAGGTCAATTCACCCCTCCACTTT. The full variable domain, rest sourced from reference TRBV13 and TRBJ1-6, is AAGVIQSPRHLIKEKRETATLKCYPIPRHDTVYWYQQGPGQDPQFLISFYEKMQSDKGSIPDRFSAQQFSDYHSELNMSSLELGDSALYFCASSSPGQEVNSPLHFGNGTRLTVT.

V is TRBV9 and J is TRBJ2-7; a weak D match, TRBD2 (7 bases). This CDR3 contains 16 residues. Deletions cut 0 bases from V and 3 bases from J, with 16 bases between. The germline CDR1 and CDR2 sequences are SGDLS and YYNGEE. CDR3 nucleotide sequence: TGTGCCAGCAGCGTAGCTCGGGCGGGGGCGTTCTACGAGCAGTACTTC. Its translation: CASSVARAGAFYEQYF.

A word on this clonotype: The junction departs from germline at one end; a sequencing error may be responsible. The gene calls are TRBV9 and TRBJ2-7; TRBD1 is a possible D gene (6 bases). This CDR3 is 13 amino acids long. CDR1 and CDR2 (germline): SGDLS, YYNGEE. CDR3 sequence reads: CTSSRQDRYEQYF. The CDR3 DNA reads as TGTACCAGCAGCAGACAGGACAGATACGAGCAGTACTTC. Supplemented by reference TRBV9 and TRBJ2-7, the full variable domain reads DSGVTQTPKHLITATGQRVTLRCSPRSGDLSVYWYQQSLDQGLQFLIQYYNGEERAKGNILERFSAQQFPDLHSELNLSSLELGDSALYFCTSSRQDRYEQYFGPGTRLTVT.

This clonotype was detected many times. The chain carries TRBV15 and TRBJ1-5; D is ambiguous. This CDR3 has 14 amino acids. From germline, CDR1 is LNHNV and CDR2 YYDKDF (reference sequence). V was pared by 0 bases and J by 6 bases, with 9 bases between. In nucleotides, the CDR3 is TGTGCCACCAGCAGAGATCAAGTAGCTCAGCCCCAGCATTTT. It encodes CATSRDQVAQPQHF.

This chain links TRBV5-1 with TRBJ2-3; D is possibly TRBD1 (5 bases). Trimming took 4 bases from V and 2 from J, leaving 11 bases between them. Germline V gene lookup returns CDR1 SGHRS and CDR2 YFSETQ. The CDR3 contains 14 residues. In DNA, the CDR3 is TGCGCCAGCAGCCCGGACACCTCCACAGATACGCAGTATTTT. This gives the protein CASSPDTSTDTQYF. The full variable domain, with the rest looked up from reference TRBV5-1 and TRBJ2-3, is KAGVTQTPRYLIKTRGQQVTLSCSPISGHRSVSWYQQTPGQGLQFLFEYFSETQRNKGNFPGRFSGRQFSNSRSEMNVSTLELGDSALYLCASSPDTSTDTQYFGPGTRLTVL.

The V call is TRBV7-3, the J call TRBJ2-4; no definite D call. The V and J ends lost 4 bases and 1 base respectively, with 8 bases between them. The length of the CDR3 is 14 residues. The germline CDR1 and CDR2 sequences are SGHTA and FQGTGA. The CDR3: CASSYLRAKNIQYF. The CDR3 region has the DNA TGTGCCAGCAGCTACCTTAGGGCCAAAAACATTCAGTACTTC. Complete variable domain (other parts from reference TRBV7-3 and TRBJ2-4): GAGVSQTPSNKVTEKGKYVELRCDPISGHTALYWYRQSLGQGPEFLIYFQGTGAADDSGLPNDRFFAVRPEGSVSTLKIQRTERGDSAVYLCASSYLRAKNIQYFGAGTRLSVL.

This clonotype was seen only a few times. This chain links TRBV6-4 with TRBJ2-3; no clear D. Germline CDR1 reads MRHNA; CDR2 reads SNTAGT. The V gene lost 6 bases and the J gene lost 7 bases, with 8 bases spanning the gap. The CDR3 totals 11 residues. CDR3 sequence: CASSAGNTQYF. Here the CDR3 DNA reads TGTGCCAGCAGCGCCGGTAATACGCAGTATTTT.

CDR3 region: CASSQEWDLAKNIQYF. The DNA for the CDR3 is TGTGCCAGCAGCCAAGAATGGGACCTAGCCAAAAACATTCAGTACTTC. V and J are TRBV3-1 and TRBJ2-4; the D call may be TRBD1 or TRBD2 (5 bases each). Germline CDR1 is LGHDT and CDR2 is YNNKEL (reference sequence). The CDR3 totals 16 residues. The germline V and J ends were trimmed by 0 bases and 0 bases, with 9 bases remaining between them.